One and the same sample provided the 18 T cell receptor beta chains below, sequenced in a study of identifying expanded T cells in peripheral blood. Assay: immunoSEQ multiplex PCR; the TCRdb copy retains only in-frame clones and omits some. The repertoire holds about 89,000 clones, with about 91% as singletons. The material sequenced was blood. These receptor sequences come from a person between 18 and 75 years old in good health.

V is TRBV2 and J is TRBJ2-5; D may be TRBD2 (6 bases). The CDR3 is 14 amino acids. Trimming took 6 bases from V and 5 from J, leaving 16 bases between them. Germline V lookup: CDR1 SNHLY, CDR2 FYNNEI. Written as DNA, the CDR3 is TGTGCCAGCAGCTACGGGACTTACGGCGAGACCCAGTACTTC. This codes for CASSYGTYGETQYF.

The gene calls are TRBV5-1 and TRBJ2-7, with D tentatively TRBD2 (5 bases). The CDR3 runs 15 residues. V lost 0 bases and J 3 bases, leaving 13 bases between the germline ends. CDR1 SGHRS and CDR2 YFSETQ come from the germline V gene. For the CDR3, the DNA is TGCGCCAGCAGCTTGGATAACGGGATTAACTACGAGCAGTACTTC. This translates into CASSLDNGINYEQYF.

The chain uses TRBV28 and TRBJ2-3; weak D call: TRBD2 (5 bases). CDR3 size: 16 residues. V lost 5 bases and J lost 4, with 19 bases in between. Germline V gene sequence: CDR1 MDHEN, CDR2 SYDVKM. The CDR3 nucleotides read TGTGCCAGCAGTCGCAAACGGGGATGGGGAGCAGATACGCAGTATTTT. It is translated as CASSRKRGWGADTQYF.

This chain connects TRBV28 to TRBJ1-1; D not certain. Trimming pared 6 bases from V and 1 base from J, leaving 12 bases between. Per the germline V gene, CDR1 is MDHEN and CDR2 is SYDVKM. The CDR3 sequence is 14 residues long. The CDR3 reads CASSPTAPNTEAFF. In nucleotides, the CDR3 is TGTGCCAGCAGCCCCACCGCACCGAACACTGAAGCTTTCTTT.

The J gene is TRBJ1-1, the V gene TRBV9; D gene ambiguous. The germline V and J ends were trimmed by 3 bases and 3 bases, with 15 bases remaining between them. Germline CDR1 SGDLS, CDR2 YYNGEE. The CDR3 runs 15 residues. The CDR3 loop reads CASSAPTGGDTEAFF. CDR3 sequence (DNA): TGTGCCAGCAGCGCTCCGACGGGAGGAGACACTGAAGCTTTCTTT.

This chain uses TRBV28 with TRBJ2-7, with 8 bases matching TRBD2. The CDR3 extends over 17 amino acids. Germline assignment: CDR1 MDHEN and CDR2 SYDVKM. The V gene end was trimmed by 3 bases and the J gene end by 0 bases; junction bases not matched to a gene: 10. CDR3 sequence (DNA): TGTGCCAGCAGTTTCCCCTTTAGCGGGATCAGCTCCTACGAGCAGTACTTC. Its protein is CASSFPFSGISSYEQYF.

In this sample, this clone turned up many times. The genes are TRBV10-1 and TRBJ2-3, with TRBD1 matching 7 bases. The CDR3 is 12 amino acids. CDR1 is WNHNN and CDR2 is SYGVQD in the germline V gene (reference sequence). Losses at the gene ends were 6 bases for V and 10 bases for J; bases not matched to a gene: 7. The DNA of the CDR3 is TGCGCCAGCAGCCCCCGGGACAGAGCGCAGTATTTT. Protein sequence: CASSPRDRAQYF.

This chain joins TRBV5-4 and TRBJ2-1; 9 bases are shared with TRBD1. The length of the CDR3 is 15 residues. Germline assignment: CDR1 SGHNT and CDR2 YYREEE (reference sequence). V was pared by 5 bases and J by 7 bases, with 10 bases of the junction left unmatched. CDR3 region: CASSRDRVSGNEQFF. In DNA form, the CDR3 reads TGTGCCAGCAGTAGGGACAGGGTGAGTGGTAATGAGCAGTTCTTC.

This clone turned up a few times. The junction departs from germline at one end; a sequencing error may be responsible. The rearrangement uses TRBV7-2 and TRBJ1-2; D not certain. CDR1 SGHTA and CDR2 FQGNSA come from the germline V gene. The CDR3 has 12 amino acids. The CDR3 is CASSFLPLPSAF. The CDR3 coding sequence is TGTGCCAGCAGCTTCTTACCCCTCCCATCCGCCTTC.

This clone was counted once. This chain joins TRBV2 and TRBJ1-1; the D is unclear. The CDR3 covers 14 residues. V gave up 3 bases and J gave up 4 bases, with 12 bases separating them. Looked up from germline, CDR1 is SNHLY and CDR2 is FYNNEI. For the CDR3, the DNA is TGTGCCAGCAGTGAGGGCCCTGGGGTCACTGAAGCTTTCTTT. It is translated as CASSEGPGVTEAFF.

The chain has TRBV15 and TRBJ2-3, with 10 bases fitting TRBD2. Per the germline V gene, CDR1 is LNHNV and CDR2 is YYDKDF (reference sequence). The ends lost 5 bases at V and 7 bases at J; junction bases unmatched: 6. This CDR3 has 14 amino acids. The CDR3 DNA reads TGTGCCACCAGCTCAAGCGGGGGGGCAAATACGCAGTATTTT. Its protein product is CATSSSGGANTQYF.

This chain links TRBV29-1 with TRBJ1-1; D is possibly TRBD1 (5 bases). The V and J ends lost 4 bases and 7 bases respectively, with 16 bases between them. Germline values: CDR1 SQVTM, CDR2 ANQGSEA. The CDR3 loop spans 13 amino acids. CDR3 nucleotide sequence: TGCAGCGTTGGGTTTACCTGGGGCGGTGAAGCTTTCTTT. Protein sequence: CSVGFTWGGEAFF.

The chain employs TRBV5-4 and TRBJ2-2; 10 bases map to TRBD2. Germline assignment: CDR1 SGHNT and CDR2 YYREEE (reference sequence). V was pared by 4 bases and J by 7 bases, with 7 bases of the junction left unmatched. The CDR3 loop spans 15 amino acids. The CDR3: CASSTPGLANGELFF. The CDR3 bases are TGTGCCAGCAGCACCCCGGGACTAGCGAACGGGGAGCTGTTTTTT. The full variable domain, rest sourced from reference TRBV5-4 and TRBJ2-2, is ETGVTQSPTHLIKTRGQQVTLRCSSQSGHNTVSWYQQALGQGPQFIFQYYREEENGRGNFPPRFSGLQFPNYSSELNVNALELDDSALYLCASSTPGLANGELFFGEGSRLTVL.

V usage is TRBV14 and J usage is TRBJ1-1; D is uncertain. The CDR3 is made up of 13 amino acids. V was shortened by 2 bases and J by 4 bases, with 8 bases between the two germline ends. The germline CDR1 and CDR2 sequences are SGHDN and FVKESK. CDR3 protein: CASSQWSGTEAFF. In DNA form, the CDR3 reads TGTGCCAGCAGCCAATGGTCAGGCACTGAAGCTTTCTTT.

CDR3 sequence reads: CASSPYRRTEAFF. In DNA form, the CDR3 reads TGTGCCAGCAGCCCTTATAGGCGGACTGAAGCTTTCTTT. The gene calls are TRBV7-2 and TRBJ1-1; D is unclear. The CDR3 consists of 13 residues. The germline CDR1 and CDR2 sequences are SGHTA and FQGNSA. V lost 5 bases to trimming and J lost 5 bases, with 12 bases between them.

This clone showed up just a few times. Other DNA sequences in the sample encode the same CDR3. The chain links TRBV30 to TRBJ1-6; perhaps TRBD1 as D (5 bases). CDR1 is GTSNPN, CDR2 SVGIG, per germline (reference sequence). V was shortened by 0 bases and J by 0 bases, with 6 bases between the two germline ends. The CDR3 consists of 15 residues. The CDR3 DNA reads as TGTGCCTGGAGTGTGGGGGGCTCCTATAATTCACCCCTCCACTTT. It encodes CAWSVGGSYNSPLHF.

The V call is TRBV28, the J call TRBJ1-4; 7 bases are a match to TRBD1. Unmatched junction bases numbered 10, after V lost 5 bases and J lost 7 bases. This CDR3 spans 15 amino acids. Looked up from germline, CDR1 is MDHEN and CDR2 is SYDVKM. The CDR3 sequence is CASSPHSGGFEKLFF. CDR3 nucleotide sequence: TGTGCCAGCAGTCCCCATTCAGGGGGTTTTGAAAAACTGTTTTTT.

The chain couples TRBV6-6 to TRBJ1-4, with D tentatively TRBD1 (5 bases). The V and J ends lost 4 bases and 6 bases respectively, with 15 bases between them. CDR3 length: 15 amino acids. Germline CDR1 reads MNHNY; CDR2 reads SVGAGI (reference sequence). As DNA, the CDR3 is TGTGCCAGCAGTTGGGCGAAGCAGGGTGATGAAAAACTGTTTTTT. The encoded protein is CASSWAKQGDEKLFF.